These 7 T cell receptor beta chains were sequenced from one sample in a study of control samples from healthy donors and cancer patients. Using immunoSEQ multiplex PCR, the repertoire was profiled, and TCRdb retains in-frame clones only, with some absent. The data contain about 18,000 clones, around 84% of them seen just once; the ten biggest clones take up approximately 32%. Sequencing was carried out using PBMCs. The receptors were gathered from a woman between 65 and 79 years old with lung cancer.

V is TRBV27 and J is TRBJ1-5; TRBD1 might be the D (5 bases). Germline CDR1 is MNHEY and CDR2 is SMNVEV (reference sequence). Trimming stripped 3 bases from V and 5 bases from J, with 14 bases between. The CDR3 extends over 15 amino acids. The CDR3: CASSFNRYTDQPQHF. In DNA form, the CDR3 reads TGTGCCAGCAGTTTTAACAGGTACACTGATCAGCCCCAGCATTTT.

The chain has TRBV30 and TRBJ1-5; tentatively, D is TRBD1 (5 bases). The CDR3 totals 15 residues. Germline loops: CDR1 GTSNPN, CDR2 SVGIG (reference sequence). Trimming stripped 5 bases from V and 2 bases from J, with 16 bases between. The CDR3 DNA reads TGTGCCTGGGACCTCCGCGGGGGTGGCAATCAGCCCCAGCATTTT. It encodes CAWDLRGGGNQPQHF.

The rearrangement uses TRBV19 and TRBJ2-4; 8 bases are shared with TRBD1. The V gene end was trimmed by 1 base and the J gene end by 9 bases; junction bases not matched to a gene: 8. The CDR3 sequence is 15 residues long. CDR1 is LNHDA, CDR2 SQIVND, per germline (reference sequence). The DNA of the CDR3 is TGTGCCAGTAGTATAGTAGGGGGGACAGGCGGCATTCAGTACTTC. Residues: CASSIVGGTGGIQYF.

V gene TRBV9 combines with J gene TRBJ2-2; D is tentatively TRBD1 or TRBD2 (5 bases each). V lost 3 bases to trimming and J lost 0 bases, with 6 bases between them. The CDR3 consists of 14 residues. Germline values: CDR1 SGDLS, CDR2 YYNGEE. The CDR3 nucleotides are TGTGCCAGCAGCGGGGGACCGAACACCGGGGAGCTGTTTTTT. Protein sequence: CASSGGPNTGELFF.

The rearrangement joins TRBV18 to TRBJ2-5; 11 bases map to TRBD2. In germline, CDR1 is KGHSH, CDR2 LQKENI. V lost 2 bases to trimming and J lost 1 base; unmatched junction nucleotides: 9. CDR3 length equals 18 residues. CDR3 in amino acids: CASSPIDLSGRVQETQYF. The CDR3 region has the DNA TGTGCCAGCTCACCAATAGACCTTAGCGGGAGGGTCCAAGAGACCCAGTACTTC.

CDR3 in DNA: TGTGCCAGCTCACCACCGGCCCAGGGAGGGGAGACCCAGTACTTC. It is translated as CASSPPAQGGETQYF. The J gene is TRBJ2-5, the V gene TRBV18, with 7 nucleotides matching TRBD2. Germline loops: CDR1 KGHSH, CDR2 LQKENI. The CDR3 runs 15 residues. Trimming cost V 0 bases and J 5 bases; bases outside gene matches: 6.

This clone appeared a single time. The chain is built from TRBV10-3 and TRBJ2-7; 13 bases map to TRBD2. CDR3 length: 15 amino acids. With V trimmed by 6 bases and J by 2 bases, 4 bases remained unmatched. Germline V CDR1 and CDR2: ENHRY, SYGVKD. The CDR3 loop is CAIRAGTSGTYEQYF. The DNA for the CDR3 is TGTGCCATCAGAGCCGGGACTAGCGGGACCTACGAGCAGTACTTC.